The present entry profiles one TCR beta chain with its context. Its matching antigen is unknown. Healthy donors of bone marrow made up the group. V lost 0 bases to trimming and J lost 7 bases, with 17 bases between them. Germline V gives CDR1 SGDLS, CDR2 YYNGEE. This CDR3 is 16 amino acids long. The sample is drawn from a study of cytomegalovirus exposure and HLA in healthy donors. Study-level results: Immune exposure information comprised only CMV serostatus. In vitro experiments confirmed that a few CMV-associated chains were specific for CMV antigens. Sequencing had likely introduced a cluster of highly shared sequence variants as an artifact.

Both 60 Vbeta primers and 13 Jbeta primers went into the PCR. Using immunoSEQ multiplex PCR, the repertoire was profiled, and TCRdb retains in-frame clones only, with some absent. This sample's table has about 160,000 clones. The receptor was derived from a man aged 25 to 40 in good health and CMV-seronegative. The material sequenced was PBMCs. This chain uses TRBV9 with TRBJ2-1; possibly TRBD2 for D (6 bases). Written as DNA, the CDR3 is TGTGCCAGCAGCGTAGGGGGTCCCCGCGGGACGAATGAGCAGTTCTTC. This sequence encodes CASSVGGPRGTNEQFF.